This section outlines one T cell receptor beta chain sequence together with its context. Its antigen is still unknown. Per-nucleotide qualities are absent, and no much larger clonotype sits a single base away. The sample belongs to a study of PD-1 blockade in mismatch repair-deficient tumors (dated by TCRdb to about 2017). In terms of the full investigation: Between September 2013 and September 2016, the trial enrolled 85 to 100 consecutive patients with about twelve mismatch repair-deficient cancer types, every one of whom had been previously treated and was progressing. Tumor-associated T cell clones in the peripheral blood of patients responding to PD-1 blockade were tracked using deep sequencing of TCR CDR3 regions.

General findings and caveats noted by the study authors: After pembrolizumab, tumor-resident clones, which were often undetectable in blood before treatment, expanded rapidly and then contracted, generally ahead of radiologic responses.

The library was made by the immunoSEQ multiplex PCR assay. TCRdb obtained this table from immuneACCESS and retained in-frame rearrangements with V and J assigned. These tables miss some clones; where compared with another copy, unresolved V genes account for less than half of the shortfall, and the remainder is unexplained. The sample table shows around 110,000 clones, and around 80% are seen once. The top ten clonotypes cover roughly 4.5% of the sample. CDR1 SGHAT and CDR2 FQNNGV were looked up in the germline V gene. Taken from cysteine to phenylalanine, the CDR3 has 12 residues. The entry retains the CDR3 DNA only, 36 bases that are in frame from base 1. At the junction V is shortened by 2 bases and J by 10 bases, with 11 bases in between. For every enrolled patient, mismatch repair deficiency was confirmed by either polymerase chain reaction or immunohistochemistry. A few patients who responded to pembrolizumab therapy underwent TCR sequencing. In the phase II trial, pembrolizumab PD-1 blockade was tested prospectively in advanced mismatch repair-deficient cancers, no matter which tissue of origin the cancers came from. Peripheral blood T cell samples were serially collected before and at multiple times after PD-1 blockade was started. Blood sampling times were expressed in weeks after the first pembrolizumab dose.

The chain joins TRBV11-2 to TRBJ1-1; a weak D assignment points to TRBD1 (6 bases agree). Sequences were derived from peripheral blood, sampled about 60 weeks after starting pembrolizumab. The clonotype originates from an adult with mismatch repair-deficient cancer. The DNA reads as follows: TGTGCCAGCAGCTTACAGGGGAGTTTAGCTTTCTTT. Translated, this is CASSLQGSLAFF.